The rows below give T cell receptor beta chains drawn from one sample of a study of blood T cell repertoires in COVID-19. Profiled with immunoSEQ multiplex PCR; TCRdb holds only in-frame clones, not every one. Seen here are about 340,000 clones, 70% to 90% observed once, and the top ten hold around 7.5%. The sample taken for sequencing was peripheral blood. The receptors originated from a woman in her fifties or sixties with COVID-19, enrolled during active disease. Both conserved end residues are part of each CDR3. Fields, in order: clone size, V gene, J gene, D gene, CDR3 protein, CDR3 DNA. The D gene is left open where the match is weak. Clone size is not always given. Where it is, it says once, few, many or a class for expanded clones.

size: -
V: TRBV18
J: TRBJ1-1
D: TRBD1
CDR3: CASASALDREAFF
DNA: TGTGCCAGCGCTTCCGCGTTGGACAGGGAGGCTTTCTTT

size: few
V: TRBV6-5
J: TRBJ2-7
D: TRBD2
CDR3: CASSYGGDPEQYF
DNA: TGTGCCAGCAGTTACGGGGGGGATCCCGAGCAGTACTTC

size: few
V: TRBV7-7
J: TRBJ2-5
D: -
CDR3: CASSLAGTQYF
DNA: TGTGCCAGCAGCTTAGCCGGGACCCAGTACTTC

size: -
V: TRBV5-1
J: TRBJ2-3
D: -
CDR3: CASSLGLTATGTDTQYF
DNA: TGCGCCAGCAGCTTGGGATTGACTGCTACAGGAACAGATACGCAGTATTTT

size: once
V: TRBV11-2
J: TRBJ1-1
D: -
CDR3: CASSADMNTEAFF
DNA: TGTGCCAGCAGCGCAGACATGAACACTGAAGCTTTCTTT

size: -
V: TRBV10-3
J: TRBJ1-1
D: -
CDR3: CAINPTGNTEAFF
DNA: TGTGCCATCAACCCGACAGGGAACACTGAAGCTTTCTTT

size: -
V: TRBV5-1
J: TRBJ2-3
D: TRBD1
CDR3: CASSYTLQGLGRPDTQYF
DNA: TGCGCCAGCAGCTATACGTTACAGGGGTTGGGTAGGCCAGATACGCAGTATTTT

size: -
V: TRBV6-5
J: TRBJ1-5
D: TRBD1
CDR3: CASSGHTGGNQPQHF
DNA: TGTGCCAGCAGCGGGCATACAGGGGGGAATCAGCCCCAGCATTTT

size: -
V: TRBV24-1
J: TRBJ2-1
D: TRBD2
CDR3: CATSDSNKRGTVSEQFF
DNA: TGTGCCACCAGTGATTCCAACAAGCGGGGGACCGTCAGTGAGCAGTTCTTC

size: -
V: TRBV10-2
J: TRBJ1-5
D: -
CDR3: CASSEPNQPQHF
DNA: TGCGCCAGCAGTGAGCCGAATCAGCCCCAGCATTTT

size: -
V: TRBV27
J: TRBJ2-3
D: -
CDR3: CASSPSTDTQYF
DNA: TGTGCCAGCAGTCCCTCTACAGATACGCAGTATTTT

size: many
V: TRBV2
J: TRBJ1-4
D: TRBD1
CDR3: CASDGTGIQKLFF
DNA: TGTGCCAGCGACGGGACAGGGATCCAAAAACTGTTTTTT

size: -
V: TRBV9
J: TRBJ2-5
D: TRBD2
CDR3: CASSPGTSGVSETQYF
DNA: TGTGCCAGCAGCCCGGGGACTAGCGGGGTATCAGAGACCCAGTACTTC

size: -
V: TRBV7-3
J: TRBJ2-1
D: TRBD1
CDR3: CASSPGQVPYNEQFF
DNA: TGTGCCAGCAGCCCGGGACAGGTCCCCTACAATGAGCAGTTCTTC

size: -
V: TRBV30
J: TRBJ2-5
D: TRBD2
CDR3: CAWSVGGGAGETQYF
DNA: TGTGCCTGGAGTGTAGGCGGGGGGGCGGGAGAGACCCAGTACTTC